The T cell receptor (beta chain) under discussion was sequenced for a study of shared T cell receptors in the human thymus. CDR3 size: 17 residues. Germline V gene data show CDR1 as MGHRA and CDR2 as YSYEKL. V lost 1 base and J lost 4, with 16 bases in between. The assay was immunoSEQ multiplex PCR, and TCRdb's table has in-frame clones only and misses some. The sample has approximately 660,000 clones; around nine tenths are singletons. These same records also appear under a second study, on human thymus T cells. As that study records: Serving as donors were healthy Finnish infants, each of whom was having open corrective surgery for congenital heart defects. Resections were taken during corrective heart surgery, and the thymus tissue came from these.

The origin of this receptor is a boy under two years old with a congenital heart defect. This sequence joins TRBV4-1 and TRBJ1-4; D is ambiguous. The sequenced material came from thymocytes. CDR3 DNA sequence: TGCGCCAGCAGCCAAGTGGGCGGACTTTCGAGTAATGAAAAACTGTTTTTT. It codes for CASSQVGGLSSNEKLFF.